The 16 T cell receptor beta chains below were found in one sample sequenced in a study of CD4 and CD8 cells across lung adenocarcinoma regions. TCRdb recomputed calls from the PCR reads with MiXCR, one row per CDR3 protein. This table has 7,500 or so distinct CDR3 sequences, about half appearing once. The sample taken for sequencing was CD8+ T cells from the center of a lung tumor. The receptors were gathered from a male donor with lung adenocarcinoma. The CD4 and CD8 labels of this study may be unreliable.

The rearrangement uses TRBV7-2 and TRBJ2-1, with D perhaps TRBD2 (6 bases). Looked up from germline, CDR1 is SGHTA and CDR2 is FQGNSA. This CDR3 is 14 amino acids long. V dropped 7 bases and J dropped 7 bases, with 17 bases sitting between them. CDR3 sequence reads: CASTRLVSQNEQFF. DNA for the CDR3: TGTGCCAGCACCAGACTAGTCTCGCAGAATGAGCAGTTCTTC.

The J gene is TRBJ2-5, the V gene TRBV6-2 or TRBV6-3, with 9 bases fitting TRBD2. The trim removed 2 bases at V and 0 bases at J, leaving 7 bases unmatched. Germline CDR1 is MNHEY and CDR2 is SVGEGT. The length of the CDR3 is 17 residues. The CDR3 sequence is CASSYDRGGADQETQYF. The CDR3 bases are TGTGCCAGCAGTTACGATCGCGGGGGGGCCGACCAAGAGACCCAGTACTTC.

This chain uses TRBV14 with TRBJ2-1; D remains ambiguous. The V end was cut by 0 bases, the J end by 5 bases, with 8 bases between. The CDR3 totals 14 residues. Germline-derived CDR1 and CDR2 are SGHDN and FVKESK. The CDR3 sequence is CASSQEYHNNEQFF. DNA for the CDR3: TGTGCCAGCAGCCAAGAGTACCACAACAATGAGCAGTTCTTC.

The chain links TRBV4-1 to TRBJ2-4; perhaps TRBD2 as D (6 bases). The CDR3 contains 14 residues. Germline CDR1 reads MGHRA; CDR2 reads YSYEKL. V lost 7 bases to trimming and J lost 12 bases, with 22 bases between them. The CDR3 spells CASTGECTKNTQYF. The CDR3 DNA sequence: TGCGCCAGCACGGGGGAGTGTACCAAAAATACTCAGTACTTC.

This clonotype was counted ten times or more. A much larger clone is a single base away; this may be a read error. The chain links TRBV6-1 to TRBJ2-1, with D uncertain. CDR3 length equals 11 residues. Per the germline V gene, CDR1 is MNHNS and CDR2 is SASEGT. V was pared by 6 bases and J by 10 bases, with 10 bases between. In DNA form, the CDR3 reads TGTGCCAGCAGCCGAATATACGAGCAGTTCTTC. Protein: CASSRIYEQFF.

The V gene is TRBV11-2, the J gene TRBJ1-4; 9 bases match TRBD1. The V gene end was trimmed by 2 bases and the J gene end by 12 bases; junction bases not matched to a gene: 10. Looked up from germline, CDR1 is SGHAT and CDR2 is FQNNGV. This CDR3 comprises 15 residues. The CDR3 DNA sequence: TGTGCCAGCAGCTTATTAAGTGGGGGACAGGGCGAACTGTTTTTT. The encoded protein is CASSLLSGGQGELFF.

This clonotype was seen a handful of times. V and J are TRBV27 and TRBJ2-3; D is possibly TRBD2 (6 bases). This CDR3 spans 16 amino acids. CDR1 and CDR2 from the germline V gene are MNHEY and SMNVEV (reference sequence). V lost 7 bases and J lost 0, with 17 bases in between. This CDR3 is CASTSWRETSTDTQYF. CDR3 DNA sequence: TGTGCCAGCACCTCTTGGCGGGAAACTAGCACAGATACGCAGTATTTT.

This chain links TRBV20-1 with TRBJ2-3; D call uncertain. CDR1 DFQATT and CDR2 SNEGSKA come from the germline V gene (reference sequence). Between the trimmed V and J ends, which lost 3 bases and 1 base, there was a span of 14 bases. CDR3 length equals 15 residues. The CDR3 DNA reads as TGCAGTGCTAGCCGGTGGATCGCTCGCACAGATACGCAGTATTTT. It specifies CSASRWIARTDTQYF.

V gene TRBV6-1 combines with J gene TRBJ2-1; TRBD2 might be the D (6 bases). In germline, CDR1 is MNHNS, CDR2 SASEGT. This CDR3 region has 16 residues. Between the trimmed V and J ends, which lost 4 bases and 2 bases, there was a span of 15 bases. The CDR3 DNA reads TGTGCCAGCAGTGGTGCTTGGGGGAGGACCTACAATGAGCAGTTCTTC. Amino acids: CASSGAWGRTYNEQFF.

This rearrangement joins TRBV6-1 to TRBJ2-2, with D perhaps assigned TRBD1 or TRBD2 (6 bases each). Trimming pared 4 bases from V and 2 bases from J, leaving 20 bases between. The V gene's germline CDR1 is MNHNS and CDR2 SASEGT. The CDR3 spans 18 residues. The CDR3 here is CASSGGGSLSGNTGELFF. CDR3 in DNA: TGTGCCAGCAGTGGAGGGGGGTCCCTCTCTGGAAACACCGGGGAGCTGTTTTTT.

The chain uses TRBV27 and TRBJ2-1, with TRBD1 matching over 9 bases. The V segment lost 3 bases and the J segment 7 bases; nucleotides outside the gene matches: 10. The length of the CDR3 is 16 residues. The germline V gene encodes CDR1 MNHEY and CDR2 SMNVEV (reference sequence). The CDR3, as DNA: TGTGCCAGCAGTTTTTGGACAGGGGTGCGAGTTAATGAGCAGTTCTTC. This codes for CASSFWTGVRVNEQFF.

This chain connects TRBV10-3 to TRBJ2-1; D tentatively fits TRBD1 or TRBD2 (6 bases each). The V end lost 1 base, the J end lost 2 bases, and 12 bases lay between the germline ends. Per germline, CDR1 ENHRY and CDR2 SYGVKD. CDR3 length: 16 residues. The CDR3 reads CAISEFKGGTYNEQFF. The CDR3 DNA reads TGTGCCATCAGTGAGTTTAAGGGGGGAACCTACAATGAGCAGTTCTTC.

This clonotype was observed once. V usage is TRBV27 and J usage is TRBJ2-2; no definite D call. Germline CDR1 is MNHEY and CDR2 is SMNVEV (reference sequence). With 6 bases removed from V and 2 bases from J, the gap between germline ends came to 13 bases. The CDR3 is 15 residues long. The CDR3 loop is CASRPPGRNTGELFF. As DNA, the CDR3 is TGTGCCAGCAGGCCACCCGGTCGTAACACCGGGGAGCTGTTTTTT.

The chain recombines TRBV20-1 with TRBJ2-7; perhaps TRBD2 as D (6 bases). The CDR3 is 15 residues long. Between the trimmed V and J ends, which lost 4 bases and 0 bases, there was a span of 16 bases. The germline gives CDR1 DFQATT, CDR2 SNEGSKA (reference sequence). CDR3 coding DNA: TGCAGTGCTAATAGTCAGGGCGGGAACTCCTACGAGCAGTACTTC. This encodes CSANSQGGNSYEQYF.

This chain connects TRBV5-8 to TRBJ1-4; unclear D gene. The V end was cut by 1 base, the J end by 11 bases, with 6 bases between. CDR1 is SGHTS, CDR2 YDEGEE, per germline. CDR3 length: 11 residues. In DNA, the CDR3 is TGTGCCAGCAGCTTGCAAGGCAAACTGTTTTTT. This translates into CASSLQGKLFF. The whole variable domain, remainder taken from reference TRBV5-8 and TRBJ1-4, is EAGVTQSPTHLIKTRGQQATLRCSPISGHTSVYWYQQALGLGLQFLLWYDEGEERNRGNFPPRFSGRQFPNYSSELNVNALELEDSALYLCASSLQGKLFFGSGTQLSVL.

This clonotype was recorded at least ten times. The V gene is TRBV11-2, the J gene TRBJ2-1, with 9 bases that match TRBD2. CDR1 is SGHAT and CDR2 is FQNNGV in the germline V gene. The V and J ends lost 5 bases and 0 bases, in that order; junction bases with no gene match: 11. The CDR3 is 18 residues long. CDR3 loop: CASSKGLAGSHSYNEQFF. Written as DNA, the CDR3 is TGTGCCAGCAGCAAGGGGCTAGCGGGATCCCACTCCTACAATGAGCAGTTCTTC. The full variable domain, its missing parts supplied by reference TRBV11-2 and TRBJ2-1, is EAGVAQSPRYKIIEKRQSVAFWCNPISGHATLYWYQQILGQGPKLLIQFQNNGVVDDSQLPKDRFSAERLKGVDSTLKIQPAKLEDSAVYLCASSKGLAGSHSYNEQFFGPGTRLTVL.